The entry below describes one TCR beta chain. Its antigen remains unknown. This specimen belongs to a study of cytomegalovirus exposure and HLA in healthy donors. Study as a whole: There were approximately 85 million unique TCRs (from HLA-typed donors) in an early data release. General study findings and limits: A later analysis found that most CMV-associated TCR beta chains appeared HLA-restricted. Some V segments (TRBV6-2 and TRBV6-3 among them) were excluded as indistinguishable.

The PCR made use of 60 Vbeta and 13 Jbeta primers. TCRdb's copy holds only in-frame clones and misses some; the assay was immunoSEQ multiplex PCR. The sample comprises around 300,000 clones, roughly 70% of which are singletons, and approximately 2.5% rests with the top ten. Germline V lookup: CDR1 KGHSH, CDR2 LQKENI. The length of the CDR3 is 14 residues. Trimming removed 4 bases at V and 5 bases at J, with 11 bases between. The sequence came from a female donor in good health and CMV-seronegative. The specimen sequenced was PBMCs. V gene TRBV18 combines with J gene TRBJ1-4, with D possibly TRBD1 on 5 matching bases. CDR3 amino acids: CASSRGSWNEKLFF. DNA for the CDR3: TGTGCCAGCTCACGGGGCAGTTGGAATGAAAAACTGTTTTTT.